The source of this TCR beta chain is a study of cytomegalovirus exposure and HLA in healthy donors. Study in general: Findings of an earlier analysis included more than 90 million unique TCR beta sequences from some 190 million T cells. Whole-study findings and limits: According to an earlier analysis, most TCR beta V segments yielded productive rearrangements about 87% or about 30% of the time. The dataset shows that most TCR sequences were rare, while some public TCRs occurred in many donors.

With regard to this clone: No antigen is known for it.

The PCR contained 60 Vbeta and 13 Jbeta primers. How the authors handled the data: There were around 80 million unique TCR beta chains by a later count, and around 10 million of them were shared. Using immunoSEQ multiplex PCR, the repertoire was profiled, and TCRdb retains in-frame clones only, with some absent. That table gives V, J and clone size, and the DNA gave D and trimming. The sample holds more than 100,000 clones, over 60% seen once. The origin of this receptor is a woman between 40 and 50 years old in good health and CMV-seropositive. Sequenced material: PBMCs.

CDR3 nucleotide sequence: TGCGCCAGCAGCCTGGGCCCTAGCGGCAATGAGCAGTTCTTC. Its translation: CASSLGPSGNEQFF. The chain links TRBV5-1 to TRBJ2-1; 7 bases fit TRBD2. V dropped 4 bases and J dropped 6; count of bases not matched to a gene: 7. The CDR3 is 14 residues long. Germline V CDR1 and CDR2: SGHRS, YFSETQ.